These T cell receptor beta chains were read from a single sample in a study of OX40 agonist ivuxolimab in advanced cancers. The method was immunoSEQ multiplex PCR; TCRdb's version includes in-frame clones alone and lacks a portion of them. Among approximately 50,000 clones, approximately 91% were seen once, and the ten largest hold 0.95% to 1.1%. Sequencing used CD4+ or CD8+ T cells sorted from blood, obtained in a trial of the OX40 agonist ivuxolimab. The receptors shown here come from an adult with an advanced solid tumor such as melanoma, head and neck, liver or kidney cancer. CDR3s include the opening cysteine and the closing phenylalanine or tryptophan. The D gene is left open where the match is weak. The listing skips clone size in some rows; elsewhere it reads once, few, many or a size class.

size,V,J,D,CDR3,DNA
.,TRBV27,TRBJ1-5,.,CASSQSLDSDRTQHF,TGTGCCAGCAGCCAGTCCCTGGACTCCGATCGGACCCAGCATTTT
.,TRBV18,TRBJ2-3,.,CASSQGGLQYF,TGTGCCAGCTCACAGGGGGGTTTGCAGTATTTT
.,TRBV18,TRBJ2-2,TRBD2,CASSPGEGVTGELFF,TGTGCCAGCTCACCAGGGGAGGGCGTAACCGGGGAGCTGTTTTTT
.,TRBV4-3,TRBJ2-7,TRBD1,CASSQGDSAPNYEQYF,TGCGCCAGCAGCCAAGGGGACAGCGCGCCTAACTACGAGCAGTACTTC
.,TRBV6-5,TRBJ2-1,.,CASSYSPQPYNEQFF,TGTGCCAGCAGTTACTCTCCCCAGCCTTACAATGAGCAGTTCTTC
.,TRBV27,TRBJ2-1,TRBD2,CASSSMLAGGYNEQFF,TGTGCCAGCAGTTCCATGCTAGCGGGAGGCTACAATGAGCAGTTCTTC
.,TRBV18,TRBJ2-7,.,CASSPGVYEQYF,TGTGCCAGCTCACCGGGTGTCTACGAGCAGTACTTC
.,TRBV6-5,TRBJ1-1,TRBD1,CASSKTGDTEAFF,TGTGCCAGCAGTAAGACAGGGGACACTGAAGCTTTCTTT
.,TRBV6-1,TRBJ2-5,.,CASTRSWEVETQYF,TGTGCCAGCACCCGAAGTTGGGAGGTAGAGACCCAGTACTTC
.,TRBV4-3,TRBJ2-3,.,CASSQVASESTDTQYF,TGCGCCAGCAGCCAAGTGGCTAGCGAGAGCACAGATACGCAGTATTTT
.,TRBV7-8,TRBJ1-4,.,CASSLMGPGGSEKLFF,TGTGCCAGCAGCTTAATGGGCCCCGGAGGGAGTGAAAAACTGTTTTTT
.,TRBV7-9,TRBJ1-2,.,CASSPRVPNYGYTF,TGTGCCAGCAGCCCCAGGGTCCCTAACTATGGCTACACCTTC
.,TRBV19,TRBJ2-7,TRBD2,CARTPGLARPAYEQYF,TGTGCCAGGACCCCGGGACTAGCGCGACCGGCCTACGAGCAGTACTTC
.,TRBV4-1,TRBJ2-3,TRBD2,CASSSLSGRVDTQYF,TGCGCCAGCAGCTCGTTAAGCGGGAGGGTAGATACGCAGTATTTT
.,TRBV7-8,TRBJ2-7,TRBD1,CASSPPGQAVDEQYF,TGTGCCAGCAGCCCCCCGGGACAGGCCGTCGACGAGCAGTACTTC
.,TRBV6-1,TRBJ2-1,.,CASDARNYNEQFF,TGTGCCAGCGATGCCAGGAATTACAATGAGCAGTTCTTC
once,TRBV7-2,TRBJ1-1,.,CASSTREGNTEAFF,TGTGCCAGCAGCACCCGGGAGGGTAACACTGAAGCTTTCTTT
.,TRBV5-8,TRBJ2-3,TRBD2,CASSLSPHGTSGSTDTQYF,TGTGCCAGCAGCTTGAGCCCCCATGGGACTAGCGGGAGCACAGATACGCAGTATTTT
.,TRBV5-1,TRBJ2-7,TRBD2,CASSLSREGSEQYF,TGCGCCAGCAGCTTGTCCAGGGAGGGCTCCGAGCAGTACTTC
.,TRBV9,TRBJ2-5,.,CASSVGGWTDQETQYF,TGTGCCAGCAGCGTAGGAGGATGGACAGACCAAGAGACCCAGTACTTC
.,TRBV10-3,TRBJ1-2,.,CATSPGSLGYTF,TGTGCCACCTCCCCGGGTTCCTTGGGCTACACCTTC
.,TRBV7-2,TRBJ2-3,TRBD2,CASSSRDYLRTDTQYF,TGTGCCAGCAGCTCACGGGACTACCTTCGCACAGATACGCAGTATTTT
few,TRBV9,TRBJ2-6,.,CASSVAPGTANVLTF,TGTGCCAGCAGCGTAGCTCCAGGGACAGCCAACGTCCTGACTTTC
.,TRBV7-6,TRBJ1-5,.,CASSGWGGQPQHF,TGTGCCAGCAGCGGCTGGGGAGGTCAGCCCCAGCATTTT
few,TRBV18,TRBJ2-5,.,CASSEADQGTQYF,TGTGCCAGCTCCGAAGCGGACCAAGGAACCCAGTACTTC
.,TRBV5-5,TRBJ2-1,TRBD2,CASSPGLAGVDEQFF,TGTGCCAGCAGCCCGGGACTAGCGGGAGTTGATGAGCAGTTCTTC
once,TRBV30,TRBJ2-2,.,CAWTRTWRPPGGELFF,TGTGCCTGGACCAGAACGTGGCGCCCCCCGGGCGGGGAGCTGTTTTTT
few,TRBV5-1,TRBJ2-7,TRBD1,CASSLVGQGPYEQYF,TGCGCCAGCAGCTTGGTGGGACAGGGTCCCTACGAGCAGTACTTC
.,TRBV28,TRBJ2-3,.,CASRRPLSTDTQYF,TGTGCCAGCCGACGGCCCCTTAGCACAGATACGCAGTATTTT
.,TRBV2,TRBJ2-1,TRBD2,CASSDRLAGGNEQFF,TGTGCCAGCAGTGACCGACTAGCGGGAGGGAATGAGCAGTTCTTC
.,TRBV7-3,TRBJ2-1,.,CASSLRYLNEQFF,TGTGCCAGCAGCTTACGCTACCTCAATGAGCAGTTCTTC
few,TRBV18,TRBJ2-7,.,CASSPQETTQYF,TGTGCCAGCTCACCACAGGAGACTACTCAGTACTTC
.,TRBV11-3,TRBJ2-3,.,CASSLGSVPGNTQYF,TGTGCCAGCAGCTTGGGTAGCGTCCCAGGGAATACGCAGTATTTT
.,TRBV6-1,TRBJ2-2,.,CASITRGVTGELFF,TGTGCCAGCATCACCAGAGGGGTCACCGGGGAGCTGTTTTTT
.,TRBV15,TRBJ2-7,.,CATSRGNSYEQYF,TGTGCCACCAGCAGAGGGAATTCCTACGAGCAGTACTTC
.,TRBV5-8,TRBJ1-2,.,CASSSTGHGYTF,TGTGCCAGCAGCTCTACAGGGCATGGCTACACCTTC
.,TRBV18,TRBJ2-7,TRBD1,CASSELGQGTNEQYF,TGTGCCAGCTCCGAATTGGGACAGGGAACTAACGAGCAGTACTTC
.,TRBV7-9,TRBJ2-3,.,CASSPGTVLTDTQYF,TGTGCCAGCAGCCCCGGGACTGTCCTCACAGATACGCAGTATTTT
.,TRBV28,TRBJ2-6,TRBD2,CAIPSGSTGANVLTF,TGTGCCATCCCTAGCGGGTCAACTGGGGCCAACGTCCTGACTTTC
few,TRBV28,TRBJ1-1,.,CASTESGVVGTEAFF,TGTGCCAGCACTGAGTCGGGGGTGGTTGGCACTGAAGCTTTCTTT
.,TRBV5-5,TRBJ2-5,.,CASSSYSGRAVLQETQYF,TGTGCCAGCAGCTCCTACAGTGGCAGAGCAGTACTACAAGAGACCCAGTACTTC
.,TRBV7-2,TRBJ2-1,TRBD2,CASSLVLAGGGEQFF,TGTGCCAGCAGCTTAGTCCTAGCGGGAGGGGGTGAGCAGTTCTTC
.,TRBV10-3,TRBJ2-1,.,CAIRDSGAYNEQFF,TGTGCCATCAGGGATAGCGGCGCCTACAATGAGCAGTTCTTC
.,TRBV5-1,TRBJ2-1,TRBD2,CASSRTSGGWGQFF,TGCGCCAGCAGCCGGACTAGCGGGGGCTGGGGGCAGTTCTTC
.,TRBV7-9,TRBJ1-2,TRBD1,CASSLVSLFGQGDGYTF,TGTGCCAGCAGCTTAGTGAGTCTTTTTGGACAGGGCGATGGCTACACCTTC
.,TRBV28,TRBJ2-2,.,CASSPQQPGELFF,TGTGCCAGCAGTCCTCAGCAGCCCGGGGAGCTGTTTTTT
.,TRBV10-3,TRBJ2-1,TRBD2,CAISEQNGLVSEQFF,TGTGCCATCAGTGAGCAAAATGGACTAGTATCTGAGCAGTTCTTC
.,TRBV5-4,TRBJ2-3,TRBD2,CASSGSGQGRDTQYF,TGTGCCAGCAGTGGTAGCGGGCAAGGTAGGGATACGCAGTATTTT
.,TRBV27,TRBJ1-2,TRBD1,CASSFRDRGRGYTF,TGTGCCAGCAGTTTCCGGGACAGGGGACGGGGCTACACCTTC
.,TRBV6-1,TRBJ1-1,TRBD1,CASRSDRARGAFF,TGTGCCAGCAGATCTGACAGGGCACGGGGAGCTTTCTTT
.,TRBV19,TRBJ2-1,.,CASSMSLAYNEQFF,TGTGCCAGTAGTATGAGTCTAGCCTACAATGAGCAGTTCTTC
.,TRBV9,TRBJ2-5,.,CASSVVDGTQYF,TGTGCCAGCAGCGTAGTGGATGGAACCCAGTACTTC